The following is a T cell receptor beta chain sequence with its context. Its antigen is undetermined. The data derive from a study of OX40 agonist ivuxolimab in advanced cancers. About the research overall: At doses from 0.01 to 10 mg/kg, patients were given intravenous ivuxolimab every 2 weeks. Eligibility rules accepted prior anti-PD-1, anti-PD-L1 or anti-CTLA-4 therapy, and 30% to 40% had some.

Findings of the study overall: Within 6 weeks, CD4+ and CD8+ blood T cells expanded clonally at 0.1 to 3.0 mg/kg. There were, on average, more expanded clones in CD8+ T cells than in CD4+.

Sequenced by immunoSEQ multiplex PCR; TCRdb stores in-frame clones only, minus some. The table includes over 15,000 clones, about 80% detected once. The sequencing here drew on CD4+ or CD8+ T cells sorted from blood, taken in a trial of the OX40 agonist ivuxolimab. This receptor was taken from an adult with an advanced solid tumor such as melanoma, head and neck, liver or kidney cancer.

CDR3 region: CASSERATNTEAFF. CDR3 nucleotides: TGTGCCAGCAGTGAACGGGCTACGAACACTGAAGCTTTCTTT. The rearrangement joins TRBV6-1 to TRBJ1-1, with D unclear. The CDR3 loop spans 14 amino acids. In germline, CDR1 is MNHNS, CDR2 SASEGT. The ends were cut back, 2 bases at V and 1 base at J, with 8 bases in the middle.